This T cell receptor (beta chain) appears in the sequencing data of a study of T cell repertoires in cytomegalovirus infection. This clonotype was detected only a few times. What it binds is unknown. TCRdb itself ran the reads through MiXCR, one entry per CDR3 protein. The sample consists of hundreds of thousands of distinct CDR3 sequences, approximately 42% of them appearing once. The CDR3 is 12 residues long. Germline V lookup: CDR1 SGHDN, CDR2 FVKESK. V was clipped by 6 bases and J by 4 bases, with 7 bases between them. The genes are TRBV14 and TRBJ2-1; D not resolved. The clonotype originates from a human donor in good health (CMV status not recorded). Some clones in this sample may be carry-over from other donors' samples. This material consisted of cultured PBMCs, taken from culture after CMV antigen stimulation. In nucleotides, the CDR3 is TGTGCCAGCAGTCGCCTGTACAATGAGCAGTTCTTC. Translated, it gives CASSRLYNEQFF.